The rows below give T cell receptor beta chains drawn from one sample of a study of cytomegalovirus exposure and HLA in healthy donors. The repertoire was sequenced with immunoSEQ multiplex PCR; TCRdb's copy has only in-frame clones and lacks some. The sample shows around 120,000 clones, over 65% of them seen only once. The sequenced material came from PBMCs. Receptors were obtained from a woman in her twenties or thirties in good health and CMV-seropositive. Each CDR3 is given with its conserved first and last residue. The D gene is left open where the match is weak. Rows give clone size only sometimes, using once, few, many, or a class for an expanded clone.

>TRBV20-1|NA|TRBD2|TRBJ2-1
CSVYSGGAKFF
TGCAGTGTTTATAGCGGGGGGGCAAAGTTCTTC
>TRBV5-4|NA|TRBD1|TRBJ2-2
CASSLTGTGGTGELFF
TGTGCCAGCAGCCTCACCGGGACAGGGGGCACCGGGGAGCTGTTTTTT
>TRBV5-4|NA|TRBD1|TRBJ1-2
CASSPQDRANGYTF
TGTGCCAGCAGCCCCCAGGACAGGGCGAATGGCTACACCTTC
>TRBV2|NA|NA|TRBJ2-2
CASSQEGWRNTGELFF
TGTGCCAGCAGTCAAGAGGGGTGGCGTAACACCGGGGAGCTGTTTTTT
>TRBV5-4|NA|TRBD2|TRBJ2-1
CASSFPGGVRSNEQFF
TGTGCCAGCAGCTTCCCCGGGGGGGTTCGCAGCAATGAGCAGTTCTTC
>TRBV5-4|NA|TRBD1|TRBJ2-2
CASRRDRGSGELFF
TGTGCCAGCAGACGTGACAGGGGGTCCGGGGAGCTGTTTTTT
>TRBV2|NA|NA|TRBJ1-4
CASSGQSIEKLFF
TGTGCCAGCAGTGGACAGAGTATTGAAAAACTGTTTTTT
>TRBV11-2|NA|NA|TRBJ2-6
CASSRTGYDVLTF
TGTGCCAGCAGCCGTACAGGGTATGACGTCCTGACTTTC
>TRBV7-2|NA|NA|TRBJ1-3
CASSLGGGHSGNTIYF
TGTGCCAGCAGCCTCGGGGGGGGGCACAGTGGAAACACCATATATTTT
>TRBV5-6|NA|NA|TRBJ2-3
CASSFPERHYTDTQYF
TGTGCCAGCAGCTTTCCGGAGCGGCACTACACAGATACGCAGTATTTT
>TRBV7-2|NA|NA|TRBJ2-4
CASTLGWIQYF
TGTGCCAGCACCCTAGGTTGGATTCAGTACTTC
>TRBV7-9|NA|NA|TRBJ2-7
CASSRWTEPYEQYF
TGTGCCAGCAGCCGCTGGACAGAGCCCTACGAGCAGTACTTC
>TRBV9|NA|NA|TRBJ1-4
CASSSEAANEKLFF
TGTGCCAGCAGCTCAGAGGCGGCTAATGAAAAACTGTTTTTT
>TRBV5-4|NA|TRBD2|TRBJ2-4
CASSFGGELAKNIQYF
TGTGCCAGCAGCTTCGGGGGGGAACTAGCCAAAAACATTCAGTACTTC
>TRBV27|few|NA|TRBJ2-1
CASSSASGNEQFF
TGTGCCAGCAGTTCCGCCTCAGGCAATGAGCAGTTCTTC
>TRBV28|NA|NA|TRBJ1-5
CASTTARYQPQHF
TGTGCCAGCACGACAGCGCGGTATCAGCCCCAGCATTTT
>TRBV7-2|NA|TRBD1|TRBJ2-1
CASSLEGASTNEQFF
TGTGCCAGCAGCTTAGAGGGGGCCAGTACAAATGAGCAGTTCTTC
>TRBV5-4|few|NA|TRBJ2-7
CASSLYVWGLRASFEQYF
TGTGCCAGCAGCTTGTATGTCTGGGGACTCCGAGCGTCATTCGAGCAGTACTTC
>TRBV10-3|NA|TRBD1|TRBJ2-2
CAISPGTGGTGELFF
TGTGCCATCAGTCCCGGGACAGGGGGCACCGGGGAGCTGTTTTTT
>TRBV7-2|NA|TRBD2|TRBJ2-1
CASSPHELAARRGEQFF
TGTGCCAGCAGCCCACACGAACTAGCGGCCCGACGTGGTGAGCAGTTCTTC
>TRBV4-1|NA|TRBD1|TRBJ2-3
CASSQGRQGAGTDTQYF
TGCGCCAGCAGCCAAGGCCGACAGGGGGCAGGGACAGATACGCAGTATTTT
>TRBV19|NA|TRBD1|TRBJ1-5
CASNHRGDQPQHF
TGTGCCAGTAACCACAGGGGGGACCAGCCCCAGCATTTT
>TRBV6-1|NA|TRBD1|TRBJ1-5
CASSEQGARQPQHF
TGTGCCAGCAGTGAACAGGGGGCGAGGCAGCCCCAGCATTTT
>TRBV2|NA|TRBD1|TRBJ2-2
CASRDRGRPNTGELFF
TGTGCCAGCCGGGACAGGGGGAGACCGAACACCGGGGAGCTGTTTTTT
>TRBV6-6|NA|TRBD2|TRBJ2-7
CASSGEGNEQYF
TGTGCCAGCAGCGGGGAGGGCAACGAGCAGTACTTC
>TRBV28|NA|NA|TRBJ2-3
CASRASSTDTQYF
TGTGCCAGCAGGGCCTCTAGCACAGATACGCAGTATTTT
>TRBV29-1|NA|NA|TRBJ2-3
CSVLRAEDTQYF
TGCAGCGTTTTGCGGGCGGAGGATACGCAGTATTTT
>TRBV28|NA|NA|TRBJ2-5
CASSYFLNRVETQYF
TGTGCCAGCAGTTATTTTTTGAACAGGGTGGAGACCCAGTACTTC
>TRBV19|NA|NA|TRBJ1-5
CASSITGLGQPQHF
TGTGCCAGTAGTATTACAGGGCTCGGTCAGCCCCAGCATTTT
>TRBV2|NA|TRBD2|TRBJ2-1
CASTPSGGPLNEQFF
TGTGCCAGCACTCCTAGCGGGGGGCCCCTCAATGAGCAGTTCTTC
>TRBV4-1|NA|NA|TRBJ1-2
CASSQPTGGNYGYTF
TGCGCCAGCAGCCAGCCTACCGGGGGAAACTATGGCTACACCTTC
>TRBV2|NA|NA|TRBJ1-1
CASKRDYTEAFF
TGTGCCAGCAAGAGAGATTACACTGAAGCTTTCTTT
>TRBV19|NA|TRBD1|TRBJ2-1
CASKTGGNEQFF
TGTGCCAGTAAGACAGGGGGGAATGAGCAGTTCTTC
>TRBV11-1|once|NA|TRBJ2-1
CASRGGAYEQFF
TGTGCCAGCCGAGGGGGGGCCTATGAGCAGTTCTTC
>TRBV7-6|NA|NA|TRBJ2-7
CASSLSDGSYEQYF
TGTGCCAGCAGCCTATCTGACGGGTCCTACGAGCAGTACTTC
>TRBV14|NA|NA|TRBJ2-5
CASSYPGSGTQYF
TGTGCCAGCAGCTACCCGGGGTCGGGGACCCAGTACTTC
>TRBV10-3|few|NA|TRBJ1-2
CAITRDYNGGYTF
TGTGCCATCACCCGGGATTACAACGGCGGCTACACCTTC
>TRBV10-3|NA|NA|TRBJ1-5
CAIGQTNQPQHF
TGTGCCATAGGACAGACCAATCAGCCCCAGCATTTT
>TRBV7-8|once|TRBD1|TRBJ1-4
CASSLGQGGEKLFF
TGTGCCAGCAGCTTAGGACAGGGTGGGGAAAAACTGTTTTTT
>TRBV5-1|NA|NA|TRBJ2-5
CASSLYTGEETQYF
TGCGCCAGCAGCTTGTATACGGGGGAAGAGACCCAGTACTTC
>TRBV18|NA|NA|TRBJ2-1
CASSPTGTYNEQFF
TGTGCCAGCTCACCAACAGGGACCTACAATGAGCAGTTCTTC
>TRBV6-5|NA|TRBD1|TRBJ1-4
CASSYGVQGYEKLFF
TGTGCCAGCAGTTACGGGGTACAGGGGTATGAAAAACTGTTTTTT
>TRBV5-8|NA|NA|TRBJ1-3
CASSLAGGPASGNTIYF
TGTGCCAGCAGCTTGGCCGGGGGACCGGCCTCTGGAAACACCATATATTTT